Following are 24 T cell receptor beta chains from one sample sequenced in a study of blood T cell repertoires in COVID-19. Profiled with immunoSEQ multiplex PCR; TCRdb holds only in-frame clones, not every one. The table has a few hundred thousand clones, 65% to 90% seen once. Material for sequencing was peripheral blood. The receptors stem from a human donor in a cohort sampled during active COVID-19.

This CDR3 is CASSLGRFGEQYF. The CDR3 DNA reads as TGTGCCAGCAGTTTGGGCCGGTTCGGCGAGCAGTACTTC. The rearrangement links TRBV28 to TRBJ2-7; D gene ambiguous. The CDR3 is 13 amino acids. V lost 3 bases to trimming and J lost 6 bases, with 12 bases between them. Germline CDR1 MDHEN, CDR2 SYDVKM.

The chain links TRBV29-1 to TRBJ2-1; D unclear. V was clipped by 4 bases and J by 4 bases, with 8 bases between them. Germline CDR1 reads SQVTM; CDR2 reads ANQGSEA. This CDR3 contains 12 residues. The CDR3 here is CSVAPGYNEQFF. In DNA form, the CDR3 reads TGCAGCGTTGCACCCGGTTACAATGAGCAGTTCTTC.

This chain links TRBV27 with TRBJ1-1, with D tentatively TRBD1 (5 bases). The CDR3 extends over 17 amino acids. V lost 1 base to trimming and J lost 7 bases, with 22 bases between them. The germline CDR1 and CDR2 sequences are MNHEY and SMNVEV (reference sequence). The CDR3 DNA follows: TGTGCCAGCAGTTTATTATCCTCAAGGGGCAGAAGGAGTGAAGCTTTCTTT. Translation: CASSLLSSRGRRSEAFF.

V usage is TRBV7-6 and J usage is TRBJ2-2; a possible D gene is TRBD2 (6 bases). This CDR3 contains 16 residues. Per germline, CDR1 SGHVS and CDR2 FNYEAQ. V lost 5 bases, J lost 3 bases, and 16 bases lay in between. The CDR3 region is CASSPQWGGHTGELFF. In DNA form, the CDR3 reads TGTGCCAGCAGCCCCCAGTGGGGAGGTCACACCGGGGAGCTGTTTTTT.

The chain carries TRBV7-2 and TRBJ2-3, with D possibly being TRBD1 (6 bases). Germline loops: CDR1 SGHTA, CDR2 FQGNSA. CDR3 length equals 14 residues. Trimming took 5 bases from V and 2 from J, leaving 11 bases between them. DNA for the CDR3: TGTGCCAGCAGCCCGACAGGTCACACAGATACGCAGTATTTT. As protein: CASSPTGHTDTQYF.

The V call is TRBV6-2 or TRBV6-3, the J call TRBJ2-1; 9 nucleotides line up with TRBD2. This CDR3 contains 17 residues. CDR1 is MNHEY, CDR2 SVGEGT, per germline. V shed 2 bases, J shed 6 bases, and the junction held 11 bases outside the gene matches. This chain's CDR3 is CASSYPLGGRGINEQFF. CDR3 coding DNA: TGTGCCAGCAGTTACCCCTTGGGCGGGAGGGGAATCAATGAGCAGTTCTTC.

This CDR3 reads CASSLVARGNGYTF. For the CDR3, the DNA is TGTGCCAGCAGTTTAGTGGCCAGGGGAAATGGCTACACCTTC. The genes are TRBV27 and TRBJ1-2, with D perhaps matching TRBD1 (6 bases). V lost 2 bases, J lost 6 bases, and 13 bases lay in between. The CDR3 extends over 14 amino acids. Germline CDR1 and CDR2: MNHEY and SMNVEV (reference sequence).

This clone was seen a single time. The chain has TRBV28 and TRBJ1-3; 7 bases align to TRBD1. V lost 6 bases, J lost 3 bases, and 11 bases stayed unmatched. Germline V gene sequence: CDR1 MDHEN, CDR2 SYDVKM. CDR3 length equals 16 residues. The CDR3 loop reads CASRTSPGGNGNTIYF. CDR3 bases: TGTGCCAGCAGAACTTCTCCAGGGGGTAATGGAAACACCATATATTTT.

The genes are TRBV15 and TRBJ2-3, with 9 bases that match TRBD2. V was clipped by 0 bases and J by 3 bases; unmatched bases: 7. This CDR3 region has 17 residues. CDR1 and CDR2 (germline): LNHNV, YYDKDF (reference sequence). CDR3 in DNA: TGTGCCACCAGCAGAGATCGGGCGGGAGGGTTAACAGATACGCAGTATTTT. Translated: CATSRDRAGGLTDTQYF.

CDR3 region: CASSSEQGPGYEQYF. The CDR3 DNA sequence: TGTGCCAGCAGCTCGGAACAGGGTCCGGGTTACGAGCAGTACTTC. J is TRBJ2-7 and V is TRBV7-6; TRBD1 is a possible D gene (6 bases). This CDR3 has 15 residues. Trimming pared 4 bases from V and 4 bases from J, leaving 17 bases between. Germline CDR1 is SGHVS and CDR2 is FNYEAQ.

This clone was counted once. V usage is TRBV19 and J usage is TRBJ2-5, with D uncertain. The CDR3 sequence is 13 residues long. In germline, CDR1 is LNHDA, CDR2 SQIVND (reference sequence). V lost 4 bases and J lost 6, with 12 bases in between. The CDR3 coding sequence is TGTGCCAGTAGTAAGTTTGTCAGGAAGACCCAGTACTTC. Its protein is CASSKFVRKTQYF.

This clone turned up a few times. The rearrangement joins TRBV13 to TRBJ2-5; 10 nucleotides line up with TRBD2. Germline loops: CDR1 PRHDT, CDR2 FYEKMQ (reference sequence). This CDR3 contains 16 residues. V dropped 2 bases and J dropped 2; count of bases not matched to a gene: 5. CDR3 in DNA: TGTGCCAGCAGCTTAAGACTAGCGGGTTTGCAAGAGACCCAGTACTTC. Amino acids: CASSLRLAGLQETQYF.

This chain connects TRBV9 to TRBJ2-7; 8 bases are a match to TRBD2. This CDR3 has 15 residues. Germline CDR1 reads SGDLS; CDR2 reads YYNGEE. With 4 bases clipped from V and 4 bases from J, the junction kept 10 bases outside the gene matches. CDR3 sequence: CASSPEAGARYEQYF. The CDR3 DNA follows: TGTGCCAGCAGCCCTGAAGCGGGAGCAAGGTACGAGCAGTACTTC.

This clone was detected only a few times. The rearrangement links TRBV28 to TRBJ1-1; D possibly corresponds to TRBD1 (5 bases). Germline CDR1 is MDHEN and CDR2 is SYDVKM. The CDR3 is 14 amino acids. Trimming cost V 5 bases and J 0 bases, with 10 bases left between them. The CDR3 DNA reads TGTGCCAGCAGTCCGACAGTCATGAACACTGAAGCTTTCTTT. It yields the protein CASSPTVMNTEAFF.

This chain links TRBV19 with TRBJ1-5, with D tentatively TRBD1 (5 bases). Germline CDR1 is LNHDA and CDR2 is SQIVND (reference sequence). The V end was cut by 0 bases, the J end by 2 bases, with 8 bases between. The CDR3 is 15 amino acids. CDR3 coding DNA: TGTGCCAGTAGTATAGATGAAGGGGGCAATCAGCCCCAGCATTTT. This translates into CASSIDEGGNQPQHF. Looking up the rest from reference TRBV19 and TRBJ1-5 gives the full variable domain: DGGITQSPKYLFRKEGQNVTLSCEQNLNHDAMYWYRQDPGQGLRLIYYSQIVNDFQKGDIAEGYSVSREKKESFPLTVTSAQKNPTAFYLCASSIDEGGNQPQHFGDGTRLSIL.

The chain is built from TRBV6-5 and TRBJ2-7; TRBD1 matches 9 bases. Per germline, CDR1 MNHEY and CDR2 SVGAGI. The V and J ends lost 6 bases and 5 bases, in that order; junction bases with no gene match: 5. This CDR3 is 13 amino acids long. For the CDR3, the DNA is TGTGCCAGCAGGAAGACAGGGGGGGACGAGCAGTACTTC. Its protein is CASRKTGGDEQYF.

CDR3 nucleotide sequence: TGCGCCAGCAGCGGAGGCGGGACAGGTATTGTTGGCTACACCTTC. Encoded protein: CASSGGGTGIVGYTF. The rearrangement joins TRBV4-1 to TRBJ1-2; 8 positions match TRBD1. The V gene's germline CDR1 is MGHRA and CDR2 YSYEKL. This CDR3 contains 15 residues. V gave up 5 bases and J gave up 7 bases; unmatched junction bases: 12.

The chain carries TRBV4-3 and TRBJ2-1; D may be TRBD2 (6 bases). Germline CDR1 and CDR2: LGHNA and YSLEER. V was shortened by 1 base and J by 2 bases, with 9 bases between the two germline ends. CDR3 length equals 15 residues. The CDR3 DNA reads as TGCGCCAGCAGCCAAGGGGCGGGAACCTACAATGAGCAGTTCTTC. This gives the protein CASSQGAGTYNEQFF.

This clone was observed at least ten times. V gene TRBV28 combines with J gene TRBJ2-1, with 7 bases aligning to TRBD2. The CDR3 runs to 17 residues. The junction had 12 bases not matched to a gene; V was cut back by 3 bases and J by 4 bases. Germline lookup yields CDR1 MDHEN and CDR2 SYDVKM. CDR3 bases: TGTGCCAGCAGTTTCCCCCTTACTAGCGAGAGTTACAATGAGCAGTTCTTC. Protein product: CASSFPLTSESYNEQFF. The whole variable domain, remainder taken from reference TRBV28 and TRBJ2-1, is DVKVTQSSRYLVKRTGEKVFLECVQDMDHENMFWYRQDPGLGLRLIYFSYDVKMKEKGDIPEGYSVSREKKERFSLILESASTNQTSMYLCASSFPLTSESYNEQFFGPGTRLTVL.

V is TRBV24-1 and J is TRBJ2-7, with D maybe TRBD2 (6 bases). The CDR3 sequence is 18 residues long. In germline, CDR1 is KGHDR, CDR2 SFDVKD. The V end was cut by 5 bases, the J end by 2 bases, with 24 bases between. The CDR3 sequence is CATSAGEPGLYEAYEQYF. The CDR3 DNA is TGTGCCACCAGTGCGGGGGAGCCAGGGTTATATGAAGCCTACGAGCAGTACTTC.

The rearrangement joins TRBV10-3 to TRBJ1-2, with TRBD1 identical over 7 bases. CDR3 length: 14 residues. Germline CDR1 reads ENHRY; CDR2 reads SYGVKD. The V gene end was trimmed by 5 bases and the J gene end by 5 bases; junction bases not matched to a gene: 8. The CDR3 DNA reads TGTGCCATCAGTAACCTAGAGACAGGGTATGGCTACACCTTC. As protein: CAISNLETGYGYTF.

This clone is a singleton in its sample. The chain joins TRBV4-3 to TRBJ2-4, with a possible D match to TRBD2 (5 bases). This CDR3 region has 15 residues. Per the germline V gene, CDR1 is LGHNA and CDR2 is YSLEER. Trimming cost V 2 bases and J 3 bases, with 11 bases left between them. The CDR3 DNA reads as TGCGCCAGCAGCCAATTGACCGGGGACAAAAACATTCAGTACTTC. This translates into CASSQLTGDKNIQYF.

The CDR3 loop reads CAWNGQQVVGGYTF. In DNA form, the CDR3 reads TGTGCCTGGAATGGTCAGCAGGTAGTTGGTGGCTACACCTTC. The chain joins TRBV30 to TRBJ1-2; D is undetermined. V was cut by 4 bases and J by 7 bases, with 19 bases left in between. The CDR3 has 14 amino acids. CDR1 and CDR2 (germline): GTSNPN, SVGIG (reference sequence).

This clone was found a few times. J is TRBJ2-1 and V is TRBV6-4; TRBD1 is a possible D gene (5 bases). Germline V CDR1 and CDR2: MRHNA, SNTAGT. This CDR3 has 16 residues. Trimming cost V 4 bases and J 9 bases, with 22 bases left between them. The CDR3 bases are TGTGCCAGCAGTGTCCAGGGTGTAGGGCCGTTGGGTGAGCAGTTCTTC. Its translation is CASSVQGVGPLGEQFF.